Listed here is a single T cell receptor beta chain. Antigen specificity is unknown. The CDR3 has 12 amino acids. V was trimmed by 3 bases and J by 7 bases, leaving 7 bases between them. Germline values: CDR1 LNHDA, CDR2 SQIVND (reference sequence). The data originate from a study of beta chain features in type 1 diabetes. Across the study: Patients looked much like healthy donors when it came to age, gender and cell yields.

General study results and limits: PCR might favor shorter templates, but any such skew would affect patients and controls equally. Moderately but significantly shorter TCRB CDR3s were found in Type 1 diabetes patients in all four CD4+ subsets.

The whole isolated RNA underwent reverse transcription, so sequencing captured expressed TCRB transcripts. Repertoires were generated with immunoSEQ multiplex PCR, while TCRdb's copy carries only in-frame clones and drops some. The repertoire holds over 650,000 clones, with around 15% as singletons. The TCR sequence derives from a man aged 18 to 35 with type 1 diabetes. The gene calls are TRBV19 and TRBJ1-5, with D uncertain. The specimen sequenced was naive CD4+ T cells from blood. Here the CDR3 DNA reads TGTGCCAGTAGTATTGTTCGACAGCCCCAGCATTTT. Protein: CASSIVRQPQHF.